This T cell receptor beta chain appears in the sequencing data of a study of T cells in Graves' hyperthyroidism and ophthalmopathy. Points on this clonotype: The antigen is undetermined.

Template material for amplifying TCR beta CDR3 regions consisted of RNA transcripts. Carried out on the TCR CDR3, a first-round RT-PCR used the HTBI primer set. In TCRdb, the multiplex PCR reads were re-called with MiXCR into one record per CDR3 protein. Seen here are 300,000 to 500,000 distinct CDR3 sequences, just under 15% observed once, and the top ten hold approximately 29%. Study observations and caveats: Stable hyperthyroidism and ophthalmopathy were separated using 13 V-J signatures.

Sequencing input: blood. This sequence originates from a woman in her 30s with Graves' hyperthyroidism.

CDR3 region: CATSDLTTGTIPHEQFF. CDR3 nucleotides: TGTGCCACCAGTGATTTAACGACCGGGACAATCCCCCATGAGCAGTTCTTC. The chain employs TRBV24-1 and TRBJ2-1, with a tentative D call TRBD1 (6 bases). V lost 1 base and J 8 bases, leaving 20 bases between the germline ends. The V gene's germline CDR1 is KGHDR and CDR2 SFDVKD. The CDR3 runs to 17 residues.